The 12 T cell receptor beta chains in this list originate from one sample, sequenced in a study of control samples from healthy donors and cancer patients. Only in-frame clones appear in the TCRdb table, and some are missing; sequencing was by immunoSEQ multiplex PCR. The profile shows around 84,000 clones, about nine tenths of them singletons. Sequencing input: blood. Receptor source: a man aged 30 to 45 in good health.

This chain connects TRBV3-1 (or the pseudogene TRBV3-2) to TRBJ2-5; TRBD1 might be the D (6 bases). Germline lookup yields CDR1 LGHDT and CDR2 YNNKEL (reference sequence). The CDR3 length is 16 residues. The germline V and J ends were trimmed by 0 bases and 5 bases, with 16 bases remaining between them. CDR3 residues: CASSQEVSNRAETQYF. The CDR3 DNA sequence: TGTGCCAGCAGCCAAGAGGTGTCGAACAGGGCGGAGACCCAGTACTTC.

This clone was seen just once. The chain uses TRBV30 and TRBJ2-1; the match to TRBD2 covers 11 bases. V shed 4 bases, J shed 0 bases, and the junction held 11 bases outside the gene matches. CDR1 is GTSNPN and CDR2 is SVGIG in the germline V gene (reference sequence). The CDR3 length is 18 residues. Here the CDR3 reads CAWKVLAGGSYSYNEQFF. For the CDR3, the DNA is TGTGCCTGGAAAGTGCTAGCGGGGGGCTCTTACTCCTACAATGAGCAGTTCTTC. Drawing the rest from reference TRBV30 and TRBJ2-1, the complete variable domain is SQTIHQWPATLVQPVGSPLSLECTVEGTSNPNLYWYRQAAGRGLQLLFYSVGIGQISSEVPQNLSASRPQDRQFILSSKKLLLSDSGFYLCAWKVLAGGSYSYNEQFFGPGTRLTVL.

CDR3 in DNA: TGTGCCATCGGCGGGACATACCAATCCTCGAACACTGAAGCTTTCTTT. This gives the protein CAIGGTYQSSNTEAFF. The chain recombines TRBV10-3 with TRBJ1-1, with a possible D match to TRBD1 (6 bases). This CDR3 comprises 16 residues. Germline CDR1 reads ENHRY; CDR2 reads SYGVKD. V was clipped by 8 bases and J by 1 base, with 20 bases between them.

V usage is TRBV4-1 and J usage is TRBJ2-5; TRBD2 is a possible D gene (5 bases). The length of the CDR3 is 15 residues. Germline V gene data show CDR1 as MGHRA and CDR2 as YSYEKL. With 4 bases removed from V and 2 bases from J, the gap between germline ends came to 14 bases. CDR3 sequence (DNA): TGCGCCAGCAGCCCACTTGGGAGTCTTCAAGAGACCCAGTACTTC. As protein: CASSPLGSLQETQYF.

Regarding this clone: Other DNA sequences in the sample encode the same CDR3. The chain carries TRBV18 and TRBJ1-1; 9 bases match TRBD1. Germline V lookup: CDR1 KGHSH, CDR2 LQKENI. CDR3 length: 13 residues. V dropped 6 bases and J dropped 4; count of bases not matched to a gene: 3. This CDR3 is CASSPDRGTEAFF. CDR3 coding DNA: TGTGCCAGCTCCCCGGACAGGGGCACTGAAGCTTTCTTT.

The genes are TRBV18 and TRBJ1-1; D ambiguous. Trimming left V 3 bases short and J 0 bases short, with 8 bases between. The length of the CDR3 is 14 residues. Germline V gene data show CDR1 as KGHSH and CDR2 as LQKENI. The DNA of the CDR3 is TGTGCCAGCTCACCCCCACACATGAACACTGAAGCTTTCTTT. Encoded protein: CASSPPHMNTEAFF.

This chain links TRBV24-1 with TRBJ2-3; D remains unclear. The length of the CDR3 is 15 residues. Per the germline V gene, CDR1 is KGHDR and CDR2 is SFDVKD. V was pared by 1 base and J by 4 bases, with 11 bases between. CDR3 nucleotides: TGTGCCACCAGTGATTTCCTGGAAGCCCCAGATACGCAGTATTTT. It is translated as CATSDFLEAPDTQYF.

The V call is TRBV4-1, the J call TRBJ2-6; tentative D call: TRBD1 (5 bases). The CDR3 is 17 amino acids. V was cut by 3 bases and J by 0 bases, with 12 bases left in between. Germline lookup yields CDR1 MGHRA and CDR2 YSYEKL. CDR3 nucleotide sequence: TGCGCCAGCAGCCACGCCGACAGTTACTCTGGGGCCAACGTCCTGACTTTC. Protein product: CASSHADSYSGANVLTF.

The rearrangement joins TRBV6-1 to TRBJ1-1; D is unclear. The CDR3 runs 11 residues. CDR1 is MNHNS, CDR2 SASEGT, per germline. V lost 3 bases and J 8 bases, leaving 7 bases between the germline ends. CDR3 amino acids: CASSDHTEAFF. CDR3 bases: TGTGCCAGCAGTGACCATACAGAAGCTTTCTTT.

The chain links TRBV11-2 to TRBJ1-1; a possible D gene is TRBD1 (6 bases). In germline, CDR1 is SGHAT, CDR2 FQNNGV. V was clipped by 0 bases and J by 5 bases, with 13 bases between them. The CDR3 runs to 15 residues. The CDR3 DNA sequence: TGTGCCAGCAGCTTAGATCGCACAGGGAGGACTGAAGCTTTCTTT. Translating gives CASSLDRTGRTEAFF.

The genes are TRBV3-1 (or the pseudogene TRBV3-2) and TRBJ2-1; D not resolved. Per germline, CDR1 LGHDT and CDR2 YNNKEL (reference sequence). V dropped 4 bases and J dropped 7 bases, with 23 bases sitting between them. The CDR3 loop spans 17 amino acids. For the CDR3, the DNA is TGTGCCAGCAGCCCTGGGCCCTGGGCTACACAGTTTAATGAGCAGTTCTTC. Translation gives CASSPGPWATQFNEQFF.

This sequence joins TRBV5-1 and TRBJ1-2; no definite D call. V lost 0 bases and J lost 2, with 11 bases in between. This CDR3 has 15 residues. From germline, CDR1 is SGHRS and CDR2 YFSETQ. The CDR3 reads CASSLEFQENYGYTF. In DNA form, the CDR3 reads TGCGCCAGCAGCTTGGAATTTCAGGAGAACTATGGCTACACCTTC.